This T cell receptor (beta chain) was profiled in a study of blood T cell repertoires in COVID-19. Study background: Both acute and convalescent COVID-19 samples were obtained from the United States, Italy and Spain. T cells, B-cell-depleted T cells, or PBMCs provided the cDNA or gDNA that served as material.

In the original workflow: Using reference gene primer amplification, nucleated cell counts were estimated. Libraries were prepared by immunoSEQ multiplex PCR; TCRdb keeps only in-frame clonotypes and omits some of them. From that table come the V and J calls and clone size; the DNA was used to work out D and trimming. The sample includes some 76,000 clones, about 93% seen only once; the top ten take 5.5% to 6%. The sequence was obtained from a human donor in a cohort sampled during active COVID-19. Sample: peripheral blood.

The CDR3 is CASTSTPGGEQYF. The CDR3, as DNA: TGTGCCAGCACCTCCACCCCGGGGGGCGAGCAGTACTTC. V gene TRBV7-2 combines with J gene TRBJ2-7; 7 positions agree with TRBD2. CDR3 size: 13 residues. After removal of 7 bases from V and 6 bases from J, the junction contained 9 bases not matched to a gene. Germline values: CDR1 SGHTA, CDR2 FQGNSA.